A single sample is the source of the 2 T cell receptor beta chains below, sequenced in a study of blood T cells in healthy people across ages. Using a J-beta primer mix together with a sample-barcoded 5' primer, a second PCR was run for 7 to 11 cycles. MiXCR was run by TCRdb on the 5' RACE reads, yielding one entry per CDR3 protein. This table holds more than 800,000 distinct CDR3 sequences, 25% to 30% found once. The sample comprised blood. The receptors were gathered from a woman older than 75 in good health.

The genes are TRBV13 and TRBJ1-2, with 7 bases aligning to TRBD1. Trimming at V came to 3 bases and at J to 6 bases, leaving 7 bases not matched to a gene. CDR1 PRHDT and CDR2 FYEKMQ come from the germline V gene (reference sequence). This CDR3 contains 14 residues. CDR3 coding DNA: TGTGCCAGCAGCTTCCGACAGGGACCCCATGGCTACACCTTC. Protein sequence: CASSFRQGPHGYTF.

This clonotype was seen a few times. This chain's CDR3 is CASSPSRMTETQYF. The CDR3 DNA sequence: TGTGCCAGCTCACCATCAAGGATGACAGAGACCCAGTACTTC. The chain joins TRBV18 to TRBJ2-5; D ambiguous. V was trimmed by 2 bases and J by 4 bases, leaving 11 bases between them. The germline CDR1 and CDR2 sequences are KGHSH and LQKENI. This CDR3 is 14 amino acids long.